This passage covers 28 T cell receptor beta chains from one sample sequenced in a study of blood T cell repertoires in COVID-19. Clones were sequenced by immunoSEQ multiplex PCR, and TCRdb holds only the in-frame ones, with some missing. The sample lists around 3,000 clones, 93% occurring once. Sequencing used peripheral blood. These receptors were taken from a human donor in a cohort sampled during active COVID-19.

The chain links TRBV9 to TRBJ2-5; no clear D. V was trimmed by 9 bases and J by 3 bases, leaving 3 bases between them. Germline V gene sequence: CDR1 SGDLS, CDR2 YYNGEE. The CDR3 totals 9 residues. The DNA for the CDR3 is TGTGCCACAGAAGAGACCCAGTACTTC. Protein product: CATEETQYF. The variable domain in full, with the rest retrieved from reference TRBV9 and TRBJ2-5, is DSGVTQTPKHLITATGQRVTLRCSPRSGDLSVYWYQQSLDQGLQFLIQYYNGEERAKGNILERFSAQQFPDLHSELNLSSLELGDSALYFCATEETQYFGPGTRLLVL.

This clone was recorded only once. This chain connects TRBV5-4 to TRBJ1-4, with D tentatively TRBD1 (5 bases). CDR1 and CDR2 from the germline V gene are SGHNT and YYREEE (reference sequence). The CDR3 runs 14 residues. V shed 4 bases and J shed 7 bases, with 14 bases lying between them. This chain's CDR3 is CASSPGGLGEKLFF. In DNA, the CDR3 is TGTGCCAGCAGCCCCGGGGGGTTGGGTGAAAAACTGTTTTTT.

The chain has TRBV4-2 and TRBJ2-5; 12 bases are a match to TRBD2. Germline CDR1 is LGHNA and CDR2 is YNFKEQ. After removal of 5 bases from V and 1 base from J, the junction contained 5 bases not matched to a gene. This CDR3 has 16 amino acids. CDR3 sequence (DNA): TGTGCCAGCAGCAAACTAGCGGGGGGAACCCAAGAGACCCAGTACTTC. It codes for CASSKLAGGTQETQYF.

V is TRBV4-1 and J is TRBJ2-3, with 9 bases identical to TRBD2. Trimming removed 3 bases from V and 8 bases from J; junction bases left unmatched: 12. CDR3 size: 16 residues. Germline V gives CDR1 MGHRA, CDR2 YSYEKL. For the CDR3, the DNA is TGCGCCAGCAGCCATTGGACTAGCGCTTCTCGAGGTACGCAGTATTTT. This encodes CASSHWTSASRGTQYF.

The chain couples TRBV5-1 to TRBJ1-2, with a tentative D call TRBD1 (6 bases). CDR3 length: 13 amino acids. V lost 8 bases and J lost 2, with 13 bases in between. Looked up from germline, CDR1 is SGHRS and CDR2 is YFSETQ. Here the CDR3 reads CASAGTTNYGYTF. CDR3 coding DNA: TGCGCCAGTGCAGGGACAACCAACTATGGCTACACCTTC. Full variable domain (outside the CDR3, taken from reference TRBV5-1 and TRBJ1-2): KAGVTQTPRYLIKTRGQQVTLSCSPISGHRSVSWYQQTPGQGLQFLFEYFSETQRNKGNFPGRFSGRQFSNSRSEMNVSTLELGDSALYLCASAGTTNYGYTFGSGTRLTVV.

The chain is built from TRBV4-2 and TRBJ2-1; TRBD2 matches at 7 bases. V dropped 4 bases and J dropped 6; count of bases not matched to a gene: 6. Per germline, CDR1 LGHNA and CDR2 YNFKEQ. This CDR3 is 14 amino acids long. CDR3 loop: CASSPAGLVNEQFF. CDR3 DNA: TGTGCCAGCAGCCCAGCGGGACTTGTCAATGAGCAGTTCTTC.

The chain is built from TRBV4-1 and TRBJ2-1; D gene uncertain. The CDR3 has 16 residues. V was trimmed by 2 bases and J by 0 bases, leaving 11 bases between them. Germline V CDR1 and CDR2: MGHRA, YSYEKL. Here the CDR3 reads CASSQLNILSYNEQFF. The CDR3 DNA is TGCGCCAGCAGCCAACTCAACATTCTCTCCTACAATGAGCAGTTCTTC.

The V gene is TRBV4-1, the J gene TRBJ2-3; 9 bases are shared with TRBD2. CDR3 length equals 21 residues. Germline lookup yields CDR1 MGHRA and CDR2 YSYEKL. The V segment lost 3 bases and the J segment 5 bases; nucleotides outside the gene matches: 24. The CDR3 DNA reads TGCGCCAGCAGCCAGCCCACGGGCCCAGCGGGGGGCGTAACACACAGAGATACGCAGTATTTT. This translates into CASSQPTGPAGGVTHRDTQYF.

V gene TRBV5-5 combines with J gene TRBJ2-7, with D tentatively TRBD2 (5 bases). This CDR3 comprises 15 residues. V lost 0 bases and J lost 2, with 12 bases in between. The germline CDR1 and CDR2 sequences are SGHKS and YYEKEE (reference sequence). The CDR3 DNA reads TGTGCCAGCAGCTTGGTGTTGGGAGTCACCTACGAGCAGTACTTC. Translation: CASSLVLGVTYEQYF.

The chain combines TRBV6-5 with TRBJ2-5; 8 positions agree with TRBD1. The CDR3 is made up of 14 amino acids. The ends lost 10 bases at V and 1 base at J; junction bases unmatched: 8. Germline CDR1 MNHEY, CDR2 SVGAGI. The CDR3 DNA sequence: TGTGCCACCAGGACAGGGCCCAGCCAAGAGACCCAGTACTTC. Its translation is CATRTGPSQETQYF.

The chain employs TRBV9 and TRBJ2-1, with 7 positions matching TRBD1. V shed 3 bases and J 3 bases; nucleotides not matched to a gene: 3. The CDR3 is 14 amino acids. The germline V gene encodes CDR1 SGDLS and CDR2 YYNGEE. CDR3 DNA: TGTGCCAGCAGCGACGGGGACAGCTACAATGAGCAGTTCTTC. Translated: CASSDGDSYNEQFF.

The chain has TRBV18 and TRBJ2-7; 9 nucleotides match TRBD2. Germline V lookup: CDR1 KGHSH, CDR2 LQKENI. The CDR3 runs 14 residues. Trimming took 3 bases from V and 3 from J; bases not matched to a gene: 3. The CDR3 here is CASSPRTSDYEQYF. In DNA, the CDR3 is TGTGCCAGCTCACCGAGGACTAGCGACTACGAGCAGTACTTC.

The CDR3 reads CASSSSPSRGYEQYF. The CDR3 DNA reads TGTGCCAGCAGCTCTTCCCCTTCTCGGGGCTACGAGCAGTACTTC. The chain employs TRBV7-2 and TRBJ2-7; D perhaps matches TRBD2 (5 bases). Trimming took 4 bases from V and 3 from J, leaving 16 bases between them. CDR3 size: 15 residues. CDR1 SGHTA and CDR2 FQGNSA come from the germline V gene.

The CDR3 is CASSSPGTGRYEQFF. CDR3 DNA sequence: TGTGCCAGCAGTTCCCCCGGGACTGGGAGGTATGAGCAGTTCTTC. The chain is built from TRBV28 and TRBJ2-1; weak D call: TRBD2 (6 bases). This CDR3 has 15 residues. Germline-derived CDR1 and CDR2 are MDHEN and SYDVKM. Deletions cut 4 bases from V and 8 bases from J, with 18 bases between.

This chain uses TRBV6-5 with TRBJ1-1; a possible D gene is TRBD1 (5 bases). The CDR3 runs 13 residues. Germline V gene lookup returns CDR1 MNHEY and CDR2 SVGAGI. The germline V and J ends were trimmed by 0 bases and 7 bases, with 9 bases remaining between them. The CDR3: CASSYSTEFEAFF. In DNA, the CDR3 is TGTGCCAGCAGTTACTCGACAGAGTTTGAAGCTTTCTTT.

The CDR3 spells CASSWAGGSYEQYF. The CDR3 DNA sequence: TGTGCCAGCAGTTGGGCCGGTGGCAGCTACGAGCAGTACTTC. The chain joins TRBV27 to TRBJ2-7; D remains unclear. With 4 bases removed from V and 3 bases from J, the gap between germline ends came to 13 bases. In germline, CDR1 is MNHEY, CDR2 SMNVEV (reference sequence). The length of the CDR3 is 14 residues.

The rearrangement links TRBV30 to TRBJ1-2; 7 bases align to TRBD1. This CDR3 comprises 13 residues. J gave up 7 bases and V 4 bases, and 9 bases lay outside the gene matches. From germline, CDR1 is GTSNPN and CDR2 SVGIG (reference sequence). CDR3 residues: CAWNENRGFGYTF. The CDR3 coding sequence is TGTGCCTGGAACGAGAACAGGGGTTTTGGCTACACCTTC.

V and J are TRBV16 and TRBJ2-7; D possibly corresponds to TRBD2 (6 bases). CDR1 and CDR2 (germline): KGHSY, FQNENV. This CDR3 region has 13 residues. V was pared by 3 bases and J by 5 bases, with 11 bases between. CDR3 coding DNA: TGTGCCAGCAGCCAGGCAGGGACTGACGAGCAGTACTTC. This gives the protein CASSQAGTDEQYF.

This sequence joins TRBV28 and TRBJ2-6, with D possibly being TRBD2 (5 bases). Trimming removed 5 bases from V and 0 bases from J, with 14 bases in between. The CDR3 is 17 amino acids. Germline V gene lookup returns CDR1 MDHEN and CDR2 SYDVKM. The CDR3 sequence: CASSPEGLYSGANVLTF. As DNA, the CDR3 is TGTGCCAGCAGTCCCGAGGGCCTATACTCTGGGGCCAACGTCCTGACTTTC.

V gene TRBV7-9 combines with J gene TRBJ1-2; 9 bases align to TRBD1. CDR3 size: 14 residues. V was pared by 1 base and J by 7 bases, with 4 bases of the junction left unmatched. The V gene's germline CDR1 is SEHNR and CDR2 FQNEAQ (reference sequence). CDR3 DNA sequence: TGTGCCAGCAGCTTAGGCCAGGGACAGGGTGGCTACACCTTC. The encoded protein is CASSLGQGQGGYTF.

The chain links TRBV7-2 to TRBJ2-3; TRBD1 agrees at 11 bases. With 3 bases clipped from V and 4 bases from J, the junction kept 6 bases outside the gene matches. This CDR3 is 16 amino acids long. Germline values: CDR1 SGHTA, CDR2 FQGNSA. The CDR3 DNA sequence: TGTGCCAGCAGCTTGGCCGGGACAGGGGGTTCAGATACGCAGTATTTT. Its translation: CASSLAGTGGSDTQYF.

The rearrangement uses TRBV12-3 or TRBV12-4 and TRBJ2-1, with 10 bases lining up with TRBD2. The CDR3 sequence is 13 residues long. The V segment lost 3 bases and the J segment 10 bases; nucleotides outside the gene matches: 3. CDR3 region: CASSLGLAKEQFF. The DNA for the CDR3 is TGTGCCAGCAGTTTGGGACTAGCGAAAGAGCAGTTCTTC.

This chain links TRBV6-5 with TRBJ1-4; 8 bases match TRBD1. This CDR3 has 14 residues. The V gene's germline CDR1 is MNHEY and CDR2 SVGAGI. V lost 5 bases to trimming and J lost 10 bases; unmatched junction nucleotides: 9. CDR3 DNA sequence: TGTGCCAGCAGTAGGACAGGGTGGACTGTAAAACTGTTTTTT. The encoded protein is CASSRTGWTVKLFF.

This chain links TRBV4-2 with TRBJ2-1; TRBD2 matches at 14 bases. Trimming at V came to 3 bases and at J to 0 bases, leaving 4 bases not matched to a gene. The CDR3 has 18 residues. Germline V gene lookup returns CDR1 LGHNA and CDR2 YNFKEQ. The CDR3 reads CASSHGLAGGSSYNEQFF. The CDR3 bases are TGTGCCAGCAGCCACGGACTAGCGGGAGGTAGCTCCTACAATGAGCAGTTCTTC.

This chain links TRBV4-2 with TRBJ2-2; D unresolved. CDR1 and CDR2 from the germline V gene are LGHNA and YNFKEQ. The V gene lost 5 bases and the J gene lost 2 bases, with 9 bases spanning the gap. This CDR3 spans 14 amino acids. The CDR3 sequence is CASSFVGNTGELFF. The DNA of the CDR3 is TGTGCCAGCAGCTTCGTGGGCAACACCGGGGAGCTGTTTTTT.

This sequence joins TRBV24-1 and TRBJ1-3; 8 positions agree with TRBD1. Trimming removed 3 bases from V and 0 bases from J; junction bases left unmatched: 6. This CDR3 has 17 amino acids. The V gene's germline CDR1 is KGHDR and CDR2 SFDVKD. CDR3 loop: CATSDTRTGSSGNTIYF. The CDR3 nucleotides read TGTGCCACCAGTGATACCAGGACAGGGAGCTCTGGAAACACCATATATTTT.

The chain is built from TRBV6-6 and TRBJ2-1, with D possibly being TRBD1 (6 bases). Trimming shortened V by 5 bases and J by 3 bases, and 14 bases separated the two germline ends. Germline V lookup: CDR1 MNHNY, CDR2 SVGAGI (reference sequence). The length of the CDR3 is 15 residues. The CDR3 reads CASSRAGTSYNEQFF. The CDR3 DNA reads TGTGCCAGCAGTAGGGCCGGGACAAGCTACAATGAGCAGTTCTTC.

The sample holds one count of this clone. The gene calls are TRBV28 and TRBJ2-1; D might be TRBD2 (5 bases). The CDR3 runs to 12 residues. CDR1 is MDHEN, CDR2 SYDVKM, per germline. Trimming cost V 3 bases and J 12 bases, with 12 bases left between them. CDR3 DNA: TGTGCCAGCAGTTTTCGCGAAGCGGCGCAGTTCTTC. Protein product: CASSFREAAQFF.